A selection of T cell receptor beta chains follows, all from one sample in a study of shared clonotypes between healthy human individuals. Method: immunoSEQ multiplex PCR; TCRdb's copy keeps in-frame clones and lacks some. The data show about 2.2 million clones, around 95% seen once. The sample taken for sequencing was naive CD8+ T cells from PBMCs. The receptors stem from a man aged 18 to 29 in good health. Some clones in this sample may be carry-over from other donors' samples. The CDR3 runs from the conserved cysteine through the conserved F or W. The D gene is left open where the match is weak. Size tells how often a clone was seen (once, few, many) or the class of an expanded clone, and some rows leave it out.

NA | TRBJ1-4 | TRBV11-2 | NA | CASSLDRVQLFF | TGTGCCAGCAGCTTAGACAGGGTGCAACTGTTTTTT
TRBD2 | TRBJ2-7 | TRBV5-1 | NA | CASSLSAGDAYEQYF | TGCGCCAGCAGCTTGTCGGCGGGAGACGCCTACGAGCAGTACTTC
NA | TRBJ2-2 | TRBV29-1 | NA | CSVLKGQGSGELFF | TGCAGCGTGTTGAAGGGGCAGGGGTCCGGGGAGCTGTTTTTT
NA | TRBJ2-7 | TRBV5-5 | NA | CASSFARPDHEQYF | TGTGCCAGCAGCTTTGCACGCCCGGACCACGAGCAGTACTTC
TRBD2 | TRBJ2-1 | TRBV6-5 | NA | CASSLLAGANEQFF | TGTGCCAGCAGTCTACTAGCGGGAGCAAATGAGCAGTTCTTC
NA | TRBJ1-5 | TRBV30 | few | CAWSARGSSNQPQHF | TGTGCCTGGAGCGCTAGGGGGAGTAGCAATCAGCCCCAGCATTTT
NA | TRBJ2-7 | TRBV16 | NA | CASSQPGGQQYEQYF | TGTGCCAGCAGCCAACCCGGGGGACAGCAATACGAGCAGTACTTC
NA | TRBJ2-7 | TRBV27 | once | CASRRAGITYEQYF | TGTGCCAGCAGACGGGCCGGGATAACCTACGAGCAGTACTTC
NA | TRBJ2-1 | TRBV27 | NA | CASSLSGSYNEQFF | TGTGCCAGCAGTTTAAGCGGTTCCTACAATGAGCAGTTCTTC
NA | TRBJ1-2 | TRBV2 | NA | CASSEFRPTGGEVSYGYTF | TGTGCCAGCAGTGAATTCCGCCCGACGGGAGGGGAGGTCAGCTATGGCTACACCTTC
NA | TRBJ2-7 | TRBV28 | NA | CASSSIPPSRGVTSYEQYF | TGTGCCAGCAGTTCCATCCCCCCTAGTAGGGGAGTAACCTCCTACGAGCAGTACTTC
TRBD1 | TRBJ1-5 | TRBV27 | NA | CASSAYNRGHQPQHF | TGTGCCAGCAGTGCCTATAACAGGGGGCATCAGCCCCAGCATTTT
NA | TRBJ1-2 | TRBV16 | NA | CASSSRSFDYGYTF | TGTGCCAGCAGCAGCAGGAGCTTTGACTATGGCTACACCTTC
TRBD2 | TRBJ2-3 | TRBV28 | NA | CASSLFASGSTDTQYF | TGTGCCAGCAGTTTATTTGCTAGCGGGAGCACAGATACGCAGTATTTT
NA | TRBJ2-4 | TRBV5-6 | NA | CASSPATFGNIQYF | TGTGCCAGCAGCCCCGCGACATTCGGAAACATTCAGTACTTC
TRBD2 | TRBJ2-5 | TRBV27 | NA | CASSFSFGEGQETQYF | TGTGCCAGCAGTTTCTCTTTCGGGGAGGGTCAAGAGACCCAGTACTTC
NA | TRBJ1-5 | TRBV27 | once | CASSLGAGSNQPQHF | TGTGCCAGCAGTTTAGGGGCCGGTAGCAATCAGCCCCAGCATTTT
NA | TRBJ2-7 | TRBV7-9 | NA | CASSLGGQYVTYEQYF | TGTGCCAGCAGCTTGGGGGGACAGTACGTCACCTACGAGCAGTACTTC
TRBD2 | TRBJ2-1 | TRBV30 | NA | CAWSVPLLAPYNEQFF | TGTGCCTGGAGTGTACCGTTACTAGCGCCCTACAATGAGCAGTTCTTC
TRBD2 | TRBJ2-7 | TRBV4-1 | NA | CASSPPVSGSYGGQRDEQYF | TGCGCCAGCAGCCCACCCGTAAGCGGGAGTTATGGGGGGCAGCGCGACGAGCAGTACTTC
NA | TRBJ2-7 | TRBV10-2 | NA | CASGRRRDEQYF | TGCGCCAGCGGCCGTCGGCGGGACGAGCAGTACTTC
NA | TRBJ1-1 | TRBV29-1 | few | CSVGGDRTDTEAFF | TGCAGCGTTGGAGGGGACCGGACGGACACTGAAGCTTTCTTT
NA | TRBJ2-7 | TRBV7-9 | NA | CASSAPQSSYEQYF | TGTGCCAGCAGCGCTCCGCAAAGCTCCTACGAGCAGTACTTC
NA | TRBJ2-7 | TRBV7-6 | NA | CASSLDGSSYEQYF | TGTGCCAGCAGCTTAGACGGGAGCTCCTACGAGCAGTACTTC
NA | TRBJ1-5 | TRBV9 | few | CASSPGAQEGQPQHF | TGTGCCAGCAGCCCGGGGGCCCAGGAAGGTCAGCCCCAGCATTTT
NA | TRBJ1-2 | TRBV29-1 | few | CSVEGGGTAGYGYTF | TGCAGCGTTGAGGGGGGAGGGACCGCGGGCTATGGCTACACCTTC
TRBD1 | TRBJ2-2 | TRBV6-1 | NA | CASSGDRGPGELFF | TGTGCCAGCAGTGGGGACAGGGGGCCCGGGGAGCTGTTTTTT
NA | TRBJ2-7 | TRBV9 | NA | CASSVGPGAGVGEQYF | TGTGCCAGCAGCGTAGGCCCAGGGGCGGGAGTGGGTGAGCAGTACTTC
NA | TRBJ1-1 | TRBV19 | NA | CASSMWGMDAEAFF | TGTGCCAGTAGTATGTGGGGGATGGACGCTGAAGCTTTCTTT
TRBD2 | TRBJ2-7 | TRBV7-2 | few | CASSLGLAAYEQYF | TGTGCCAGCAGCTTAGGACTAGCGGCCTACGAGCAGTACTTC
TRBD1 | TRBJ2-1 | TRBV7-9 | NA | CASSRTGNEQFF | TGTGCCAGCAGCCGGACAGGGAATGAGCAGTTCTTC
NA | TRBJ1-1 | TRBV14 | NA | CASSQDRTEAFF | TGTGCCAGCAGCCAAGATAGGACTGAAGCTTTCTTT
NA | TRBJ1-1 | TRBV19 | NA | CASSPSRGESGMNTEAFF | TGTGCCAGTAGTCCAAGTAGGGGGGAGAGTGGCATGAACACTGAAGCTTTCTTT
NA | TRBJ1-1 | TRBV25-1 | few | CASSPTGGEAFF | TGTGCCAGCAGTCCCACGGGGGGTGAAGCTTTCTTT
NA | TRBJ2-1 | TRBV28 | NA | CASSLTSVHEQFF | TGTGCCAGCAGTTTGACGTCGGTCCATGAGCAGTTCTTC
NA | TRBJ2-6 | TRBV21-1 | NA | CASSKDRGSSGANVLTF | TGTGCCAGCAGCAAAGACAGGGGTAGCTCTGGGGCCAACGTCCTGACTTTC
NA | TRBJ2-2 | TRBV9 | NA | CASATIGGRTGELFF | TGTGCCAGCGCTACTATAGGAGGGCGGACCGGGGAGCTGTTTTTT
NA | TRBJ2-5 | TRBV2 | NA | CASSGTLDQETQYF | TGTGCCAGCAGTGGGACCTTGGACCAAGAGACCCAGTACTTC
TRBD1 | TRBJ1-1 | TRBV27 | once | CASSRTGVWKNTEAFF | TGTGCCAGCAGTCGAACAGGGGTCTGGAAGAACACTGAAGCTTTCTTT
NA | TRBJ1-2 | TRBV7-6 | NA | CASSLDVTSGYTF | TGTGCCAGCAGCTTAGACGTGACGTCTGGCTACACCTTC
NA | TRBJ1-2 | TRBV6-6 | NA | CASTMTVNYGYTF | TGTGCCAGCACGATGACAGTAAACTATGGCTACACCTTC
NA | TRBJ2-1 | TRBV4-1 | NA | CASSPGPEGGNEQFF | TGCGCCAGCAGCCCGGGTCCGGAGGGGGGCAATGAGCAGTTCTTC
NA | TRBJ2-4 | TRBV7-9 | once | CASSPSAGVQNIQYF | TGTGCCAGCAGCCCGTCCGCCGGGGTTCAAAACATTCAGTACTTC
NA | TRBJ1-1 | TRBV29-1 | NA | CSVEGGGASTEAFF | TGCAGCGTTGAGGGCGGGGGCGCGAGCACTGAAGCTTTCTTT
TRBD1 | TRBJ2-2 | TRBV10-1 | NA | CASSESRTGGANGELFF | TGCGCCAGCAGTGAGTCCCGGACAGGGGGCGCGAACGGGGAGCTGTTTTTT
NA | TRBJ2-5 | TRBV7-9 | NA | CASGIQETQYF | TGTGCCAGCGGCATCCAAGAGACCCAGTACTTC
TRBD1 | TRBJ1-1 | TRBV12-5 | NA | CASASVTMTGEVSTEAFF | TGTGCTAGTGCCTCCGTGACGATGACAGGGGAGGTTTCGACTGAAGCTTTCTTT
TRBD1 | TRBJ1-5 | TRBV9 | few | CASTGGHGQPQHF | TGTGCCAGCACAGGGGGGCATGGCCAGCCCCAGCATTTT
NA | TRBJ1-3 | TRBV7-8 | NA | CASSQITSGNTIYF | TGTGCCAGCAGCCAAATTACGTCTGGAAACACCATATATTTT
NA | TRBJ1-5 | TRBV10-3 | NA | CAIEGQGHNQPQHF | TGTGCCATCGAGGGGCAGGGTCACAATCAGCCCCAGCATTTT
TRBD1 | TRBJ2-3 | TRBV5-1 | NA | CASSRPTGTENSDTQYF | TGCGCCAGCAGCCGGCCCACCGGGACAGAGAATTCCGATACGCAGTATTTT
NA | TRBJ2-3 | TRBV15 | NA | CATSRVLPGDTQYF | TGTGCCACCAGCAGAGTACTACCAGGGGATACGCAGTATTTT
TRBD1 | TRBJ1-1 | TRBV10-2 | NA | CASQTGPVAEAFF | TGCGCCAGCCAGACAGGGCCAGTGGCTGAAGCTTTCTTT
NA | TRBJ2-7 | TRBV27 | NA | CASSLSATGYEQYF | TGTGCCAGCAGTTTATCGGCCACGGGTTACGAGCAGTACTTC
NA | TRBJ2-1 | TRBV27 | NA | CASSLYGGRGPNNEQFF | TGTGCCAGCAGTTTATACGGCGGCAGAGGACCGAACAATGAGCAGTTCTTC